This entry lists 10 T cell receptor beta chains sequenced from one sample in a study of PD-1 blockade in classical Hodgkin lymphoma. Time point denoted: cycle 4 day 1 (C4D1), after six to seven weeks of nivolumab. Each patient relapsed following autologous stem cell transplantation, and prior brentuximab vedotin exposure differed. Magnetic negative selection purified CD4+ T cells from thawed PBMCs. Clones were sequenced by immunoSEQ multiplex PCR, and TCRdb holds only the in-frame ones, with some missing. The table includes about 17,000 clones, over 70% detected once. The sample consisted of CD4+ T cells from blood, taken before the fourth cycle of nivolumab. The receptor set was obtained from a human donor with classical Hodgkin lymphoma.

A single count supports this clone. The chain recombines TRBV7-8 with TRBJ1-4; the match to TRBD1 covers 10 bases. The V segment lost 1 base and the J segment 8 bases; nucleotides outside the gene matches: 16. This CDR3 spans 19 amino acids. CDR1 and CDR2 (germline): SGHVS, FQNEAQ. CDR3 nucleotide sequence: TGTGCCAGCAGCTTAGTCCCGGGACAGGGGACTGGGTACTGGGAAAAACTGTTTTTT. Protein sequence: CASSLVPGQGTGYWEKLFF.

The chain links TRBV11-2 to TRBJ2-5; D unclear. Per the germline V gene, CDR1 is SGHAT and CDR2 is FQNNGV. The CDR3 contains 14 residues. Trimming pared 1 base from V and 4 bases from J, leaving 10 bases between. The CDR3 spells CASSLVPERETQYF. The CDR3 DNA is TGTGCCAGCAGCTTAGTTCCAGAACGAGAGACCCAGTACTTC.

The V gene is TRBV6-6, the J gene TRBJ1-5, with 10 bases matching TRBD1. With 10 bases clipped from V and 6 bases from J, the junction kept 9 bases outside the gene matches. The CDR3 sequence is 14 residues long. Germline V lookup: CDR1 MNHNY, CDR2 SVGAGI (reference sequence). The CDR3 here is CATSTGTGVQPQHF. The CDR3 nucleotides read TGTGCCACGTCCACCGGGACAGGGGTTCAGCCCCAGCATTTT.

Comments on this clone: The sample carries other DNA sequences with the same CDR3. The chain carries TRBV7-9 and TRBJ1-5, with 7 bases fitting TRBD1. Germline V gives CDR1 SEHNR, CDR2 FQNEAQ (reference sequence). The CDR3 consists of 18 residues. The trim removed 1 base at V and 5 bases at J, leaving 14 bases unmatched. The CDR3 here is CASSLVGRGNLAYQPQHF. DNA for the CDR3: TGTGCCAGCAGCTTAGTGGGCAGGGGGAACTTAGCATATCAGCCCCAGCATTTT.

V usage is TRBV29-1 and J usage is TRBJ1-1; D is ambiguous. CDR3 length equals 11 residues. Germline loops: CDR1 SQVTM, CDR2 ANQGSEA. V was pared by 4 bases and J by 4 bases, with 7 bases between. For the CDR3, the DNA is TGCAGCGTTGTCCGGGGCACTGAAGCTTTCTTT. This codes for CSVVRGTEAFF.

The table lists this clone with a few counts. This rearrangement joins TRBV27 to TRBJ1-3; a possible D gene is TRBD1 (5 bases). Germline assignment: CDR1 MNHEY and CDR2 SMNVEV (reference sequence). Trimming cost V 7 bases and J 0 bases, with 13 bases left between them. The CDR3 loop spans 15 amino acids. CDR3 sequence: CASNFDSCSGNTIYF. The CDR3 DNA sequence: TGTGCCAGCAACTTCGACAGCTGCTCTGGAAACACCATATATTTT.

The genes are TRBV7-9 and TRBJ2-3; no definite D call. The CDR3 sequence is 12 residues long. Between the trimmed V and J ends, which lost 5 bases and 6 bases, there was a span of 9 bases. Germline V gene lookup returns CDR1 SEHNR and CDR2 FQNEAQ (reference sequence). CDR3 sequence reads: CASSRTTDTQYF. CDR3 nucleotides: TGTGCCAGCAGCCGAACCACGGATACGCAGTATTTT.

The chain is built from TRBV4-1 and TRBJ2-1; the D is unclear. Germline V gene data show CDR1 as MGHRA and CDR2 as YSYEKL. This CDR3 spans 16 amino acids. V lost 0 bases, J lost 0 bases, and 9 bases lay in between. Here the CDR3 reads CASSQDTISSYNEQFF. In DNA, the CDR3 is TGCGCCAGCAGCCAAGATACGATAAGCTCCTACAATGAGCAGTTCTTC.

This chain links TRBV28 with TRBJ2-5, with TRBD2 identical over 15 bases. This CDR3 comprises 15 residues. The J segment lost 5 bases and the V segment lost 10 bases, leaving 8 bases of the junction unmatched. CDR1 MDHEN and CDR2 SYDVKM come from the germline V gene. CDR3 in DNA: TGTGCCACCTGGACTAGCGGGAGGGAGCCCGAGACCCAGTACTTC. This translates into CATWTSGREPETQYF.

The chain links TRBV6-1 to TRBJ1-1; TRBD1 is a possible D gene (5 bases). Trimming shortened V by 3 bases and J by 1 base, and 9 bases separated the two germline ends. The CDR3 is made up of 14 amino acids. Germline V gene data show CDR1 as MNHNS and CDR2 as SASEGT. The CDR3 loop is CASSDRGKNTEAFF. CDR3 sequence (DNA): TGTGCCAGCAGTGATAGGGGAAAGAACACTGAAGCTTTCTTT.